The sequence of this T cell receptor beta chain was determined in a study of T-cell reconstitution after alpha-beta-depleted transplantation in children. Study outcomes and limitations: Expanded graft clones, several hundred of them, were reportedly the source of alpha-beta T cells about two months after transplant. From surviving recipient T cells and thymic progenitors came the high day-60 TCRbeta diversity observed in some patients.

As it was prepared, the TCRbeta library received unique molecular identifiers. TCRdb passed the PCR reads through MiXCR, listing each CDR3 protein once. In the table there are hundreds of thousands of distinct CDR3 sequences, roughly a tenth of which are singletons. The V gene's germline CDR1 is MDHEN and CDR2 SYDVKM. CDR3 size: 12 residues. V was clipped by 4 bases and J by 9 bases, with 7 bases between them. This clonotype was picked up many times. The antigen remains undetermined. This chain links TRBV28 with TRBJ1-6; no clear D gene. The material sequenced was PBMCs, taken before TCRalphabeta/CD19-depleted stem cell transplant. This TCR was sampled from a boy younger than two with acute myeloid leukemia, due to receive a stem cell transplant. The CDR3: CASSSPFSPLHF. CDR3 bases: TGTGCCAGCAGTTCTCCCTTTTCACCCCTCCACTTT.